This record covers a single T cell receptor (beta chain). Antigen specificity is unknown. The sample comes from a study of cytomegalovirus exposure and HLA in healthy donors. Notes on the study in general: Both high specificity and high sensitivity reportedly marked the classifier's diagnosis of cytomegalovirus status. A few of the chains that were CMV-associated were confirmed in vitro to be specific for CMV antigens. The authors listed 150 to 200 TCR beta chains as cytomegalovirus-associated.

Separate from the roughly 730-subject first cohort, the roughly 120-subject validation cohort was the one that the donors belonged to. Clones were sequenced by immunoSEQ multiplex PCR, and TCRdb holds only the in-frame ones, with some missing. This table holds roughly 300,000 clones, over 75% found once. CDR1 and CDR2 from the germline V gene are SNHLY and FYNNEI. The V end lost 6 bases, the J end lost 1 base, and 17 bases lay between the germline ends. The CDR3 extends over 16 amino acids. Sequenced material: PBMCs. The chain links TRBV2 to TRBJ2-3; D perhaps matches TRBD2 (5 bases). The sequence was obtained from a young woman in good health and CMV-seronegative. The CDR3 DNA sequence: TGTGCCAGCAGCGACCCCTTTGAGGGTCGCACAGATACGCAGTATTTT. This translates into CASSDPFEGRTDTQYF.